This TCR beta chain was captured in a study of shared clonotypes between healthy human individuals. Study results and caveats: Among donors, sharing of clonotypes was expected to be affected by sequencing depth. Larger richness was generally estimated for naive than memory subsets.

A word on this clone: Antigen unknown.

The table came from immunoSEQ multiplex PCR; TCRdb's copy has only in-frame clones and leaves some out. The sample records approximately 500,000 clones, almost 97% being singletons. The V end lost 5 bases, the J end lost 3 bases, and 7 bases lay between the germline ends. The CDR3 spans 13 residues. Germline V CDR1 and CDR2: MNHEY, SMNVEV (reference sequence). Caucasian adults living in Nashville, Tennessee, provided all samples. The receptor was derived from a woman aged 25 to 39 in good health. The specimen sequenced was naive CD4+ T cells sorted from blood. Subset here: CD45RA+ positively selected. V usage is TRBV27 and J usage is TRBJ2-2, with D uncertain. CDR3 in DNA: TGTGCCAGCAGTCCTCGGGACACCGGGGAGCTGTTTTTT. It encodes CASSPRDTGELFF.